Each of the 13 T cell receptor beta chains below was sequenced from the same sample in a study of cytomegalovirus exposure and HLA in healthy donors. PCR primers comprised 60 Vbeta and 13 Jbeta primers. TCRdb's table, derived via immunoSEQ multiplex PCR, lists solely in-frame clones and lacks some. The table lists 90,000 to 130,000 clones, around 83% of them singletons. The sequenced sample consisted of PBMCs. The receptors come from a man aged 25 to 40 in good health and CMV-seropositive.

This clone counts as large. The chain combines TRBV9 with TRBJ2-3, with 8 bases matching TRBD2. The germline CDR1 and CDR2 sequences are SGDLS and YYNGEE. The junction had 6 bases not matched to a gene; V was cut back by 0 bases and J by 3 bases. The CDR3 extends over 16 amino acids. The CDR3, as DNA: TGTGCCAGCAGCGTAGAAGCGGGAGTTGGGACAGATACGCAGTATTTT. Encoded protein: CASSVEAGVGTDTQYF.

The chain uses TRBV9 and TRBJ2-2; a weak D match, TRBD2 (6 bases). From germline, CDR1 is SGDLS and CDR2 YYNGEE. Trimming took off 0 bases at V and 4 bases at J, with 22 bases between the two ends. The CDR3 sequence is 19 residues long. This CDR3 reads CASSVEKSDPRRGTGELFF. The CDR3 DNA reads as TGTGCCAGCAGCGTAGAGAAGTCGGACCCTCGGAGGGGCACCGGGGAGCTGTTTTTT.

The rearrangement joins TRBV6-5 to TRBJ1-2; 7 bases match TRBD1. Germline V gives CDR1 MNHEY, CDR2 SVGAGI. CDR3 length: 13 amino acids. J was trimmed by 5 bases and V by 6 bases; bases with no gene match: 6. The CDR3 DNA reads TGTGCCAGCAGCGACAGGGATCCTTATGGCTACACCTTC. Translation gives CASSDRDPYGYTF.

A single count supports this clone. The V gene is TRBV30, the J gene TRBJ2-1, with TRBD2 matching over 9 bases. The germline CDR1 and CDR2 sequences are GTSNPN and SVGIG (reference sequence). The trim removed 0 bases at V and 7 bases at J, leaving 4 bases unmatched. This CDR3 contains 14 residues. CDR3 sequence: CAWSVGLARNEQFF. The CDR3, as DNA: TGTGCCTGGAGTGTAGGACTAGCGAGGAATGAGCAGTTCTTC. The whole variable domain, remainder taken from reference TRBV30 and TRBJ2-1, is SQTIHQWPATLVQPVGSPLSLECTVEGTSNPNLYWYRQAAGRGLQLLFYSVGIGQISSEVPQNLSASRPQDRQFILSSKKLLLSDSGFYLCAWSVGLARNEQFFGPGTRLTVL.

The chain employs TRBV27 and TRBJ1-5; 7 nucleotides line up with TRBD1. Unmatched junction bases numbered 2, after V lost 0 bases and J lost 9 bases. Germline lookup yields CDR1 MNHEY and CDR2 SMNVEV (reference sequence). CDR3 size: 13 residues. The CDR3 spells CASSLSDRTPQHF. DNA for the CDR3: TGTGCCAGCAGTTTATCGGACAGGACGCCCCAGCATTTT.

This chain links TRBV19 with TRBJ2-3; D is perhaps TRBD2 (5 bases). Germline lookup yields CDR1 LNHDA and CDR2 SQIVND (reference sequence). V lost 3 bases and J 3 bases, leaving 10 bases between the germline ends. The CDR3 loop spans 14 amino acids. Here the CDR3 DNA reads TGTGCCAGTAGTATGAGCGGTACGACAGATACGCAGTATTTT. Its translation: CASSMSGTTDTQYF.

The chain has TRBV7-8 and TRBJ1-1; tentatively, D is TRBD1 (6 bases). Per germline, CDR1 SGHVS and CDR2 FQNEAQ. Trimming removed 4 bases from V and 4 bases from J, with 16 bases in between. The CDR3 is 15 residues long. CDR3 nucleotides: TGTGCCAGCAGCTCCTATACAAGGGGGGGCACTGAAGCTTTCTTT. This sequence encodes CASSSYTRGGTEAFF.

As to this clone: At one of its ends the junction is not consistent with the germline gene, which may arise from a read error. This chain uses TRBV13 with TRBJ1-2; 10 positions agree with TRBD1. The CDR3 totals 14 residues. Germline V gene lookup returns CDR1 PRHDT and CDR2 FYEKMQ (reference sequence). DNA of the CDR3: TGTGCCAGCAGCCTAGGGACAGGGGATTATGGCTACACCTTC. Its translation is CASSLGTGDYGYTF.

The chain is built from TRBV15 and TRBJ1-5; a weak D match, TRBD1 (5 bases). The V end lost 4 bases, the J end lost 5 bases, and 18 bases lay between the germline ends. The CDR3 is 16 residues long. Germline CDR1 is LNHNV and CDR2 is YYDKDF (reference sequence). The CDR3 sequence is CATSTMPQGGDQPQHF. CDR3 bases: TGTGCCACCAGCACCATGCCCCAGGGAGGGGATCAGCCCCAGCATTTT.

The chain employs TRBV6-1 and TRBJ2-7, with 9 bases that match TRBD1. The germline V gene encodes CDR1 MNHNS and CDR2 SASEGT. The CDR3 consists of 15 residues. The J segment lost 6 bases and the V segment lost 2 bases, leaving 8 bases of the junction unmatched. The CDR3 is CASSENRGRIAEQYV. DNA of the CDR3: TGTGCCAGCAGTGAAAACAGGGGGCGCATCGCCGAGCAGTACGTC.

The gene calls are TRBV6-1 and TRBJ2-7, with TRBD2 identical over 8 bases. CDR1 MNHNS and CDR2 SASEGT come from the germline V gene. The CDR3 is 14 residues long. J gave up 5 bases and V 7 bases, and 10 bases lay outside the gene matches. Written as DNA, the CDR3 is TGTGCCAGCAAGCGGAGTAGCGGGAAGGACGAGCAGTACGTC. This encodes CASKRSSGKDEQYV.

This clone was picked up a small number of times. This CDR3 is CASSALTRGWETQYF. CDR3 bases: TGTGCCAGCAGTGCCCTAACTCGGGGGTGGGAGACCCAGTACTTC. This chain uses TRBV6-5 with TRBJ2-5; D is perhaps TRBD2 (6 bases). The CDR3 is made up of 15 amino acids. V dropped 5 bases and J dropped 5 bases, with 18 bases sitting between them. Germline lookup yields CDR1 MNHEY and CDR2 SVGAGI.

This clone was seen a few times. This chain uses TRBV7-9 with TRBJ2-3, with TRBD2 identical over 11 bases. V was pared by 4 bases and J by 0 bases, with 9 bases of the junction left unmatched. Germline-derived CDR1 and CDR2 are SEHNR and FQNEAQ (reference sequence). The CDR3 is 18 amino acids. The DNA of the CDR3 is TGTGCCAGCAGCTCAACTAGCGGGAGCTTCCAGAGCACAGATACGCAGTATTTT. Protein sequence: CASSSTSGSFQSTDTQYF.